The sequence of this TCR beta chain was determined in a study of blood T cell repertoires in COVID-19. The assay was immunoSEQ multiplex PCR, and TCRdb's table has in-frame clones only and misses some. The sample yields hundreds of thousands of clones, under 90% seen once. After removal of 5 bases from V and 0 bases from J, the junction contained 11 bases not matched to a gene. Germline lookup yields CDR1 SEHNR and CDR2 FQNEAQ (reference sequence). The CDR3 contains 17 residues. This clone showed up just once. The sequencing input was peripheral blood. This TCR derives from a man aged 80 or over with acute or convalescent COVID-19. V is TRBV7-9 and J is TRBJ1-1, with 8 bases identical to TRBD1. The CDR3: CASSPRPGGGLNTEAFF. CDR3 DNA: TGTGCCAGCAGCCCGAGGCCAGGGGGCGGATTGAACACTGAAGCTTTCTTT. Full variable domain (outside the CDR3, taken from reference TRBV7-9 and TRBJ1-1): DTGVSQNPRHKITKRGQNVTFRCDPISEHNRLYWYRQTLGQGPEFLTYFQNEAQLEKSRLLSDRFSAERPKGSFSTLEIQRTEQGDSAMYLCASSPRPGGGLNTEAFFGQGTRLTVV.